These 22 T cell receptor beta chains came from one sample sequenced in a study of T cells after yellow fever vaccination. In TCRdb, the 5' RACE reads were re-called with MiXCR into one record per CDR3 protein. The repertoire holds about 240,000 distinct CDR3 sequences, roughly 7.2% seen once, with more than 0.8% in the top ten. The source was CD4+ T cells sorted from PBMCs, collected 15 days after the yellow fever booster vaccination. All receptors derive from a man aged 25-40 years who received the YFV17D yellow fever vaccine.

This clonotype was detected ten times or more. CDR3 coding DNA: TGCAGCGTTGGGGGGGAGGGCCTGTACGAGCAGTACTTC. Its protein is CSVGGEGLYEQYF. J is TRBJ2-7 and V is TRBV29-1; 7 nucleotides line up with TRBD2. J gave up 4 bases and V 4 bases, and 7 bases lay outside the gene matches. The CDR3 totals 13 residues. In germline, CDR1 is SQVTM, CDR2 ANQGSEA.

This clonotype was counted ten times or more. This chain uses TRBV7-2 with TRBJ2-7; the D gene is possibly TRBD2 (5 bases). The germline V gene has CDR1 SGHTA and CDR2 FQGNSA. CDR3 size: 12 residues. Deletions cut 5 bases from V and 3 bases from J, with 8 bases between. In nucleotides, the CDR3 is TGTGCCAGCAGCCGGACTTTCTACGAGCAGTACTTC. Protein product: CASSRTFYEQYF.

Ten or more counts support this clonotype. The rearrangement links TRBV18 to TRBJ1-4; unclear D gene. Germline lookup yields CDR1 KGHSH and CDR2 LQKENI. With 4 bases removed from V and 2 bases from J, the gap between germline ends came to 8 bases. The CDR3 is 14 residues long. The CDR3 reads CASSRTSTNEKLFF. DNA for the CDR3: TGTGCCAGCTCACGTACTAGCACTAATGAAAAACTGTTTTTT.

The chain recombines TRBV7-9 with TRBJ2-7, with D possibly TRBD2 on 5 matching bases. In germline, CDR1 is SEHNR, CDR2 FQNEAQ (reference sequence). CDR3 length: 14 residues. The V gene lost 6 bases and the J gene lost 3 bases, with 15 bases spanning the gap. The CDR3 loop reads CASRSASSSYEQYF. CDR3 sequence (DNA): TGTGCCAGCAGAAGCGCTAGCTCTAGCTACGAGCAGTACTTC.

The V and J genes are TRBV7-2 and TRBJ2-7, with 9 bases identical to TRBD1. J lost 1 base, V lost 5 bases, and 9 bases had no gene match. This CDR3 has 16 amino acids. Germline CDR1 reads SGHTA; CDR2 reads FQGNSA. Here the CDR3 DNA reads TGTGCCAGCAGCCCTGACAGGGGGAGGACGTCCTACGAGCAGTACTTC. Its protein is CASSPDRGRTSYEQYF.

This clonotype appeared many times. The chain carries TRBV4-3 and TRBJ2-5; D remains unclear. Trimming shortened V by 0 bases and J by 0 bases, and 5 bases separated the two germline ends. The CDR3 runs 14 residues. Germline V gene data show CDR1 as LGHNA and CDR2 as YSLEER. CDR3 sequence reads: CASSQDVDQETQYF. The CDR3 DNA follows: TGCGCCAGCAGCCAAGATGTAGACCAAGAGACCCAGTACTTC.

This clonotype has a count of ten or more. The J gene is TRBJ2-7, the V gene TRBV5-4, with D perhaps matching TRBD1 (6 bases). V lost 2 bases and J 3 bases, leaving 9 bases between the germline ends. Germline CDR1 and CDR2: SGHNT and YYREEE (reference sequence). The CDR3 loop spans 13 amino acids. CDR3 sequence: CASSLDRSYEQYF. For the CDR3, the DNA is TGTGCCAGCAGCTTAGACAGGAGCTACGAGCAGTACTTC.

This clonotype was seen a handful of times. The rearrangement joins TRBV20-1 to TRBJ2-1, with TRBD1 as a possible D gene (7 bases). CDR1 and CDR2 from the germline V gene are DFQATT and SNEGSKA (reference sequence). V was shortened by 6 bases and J by 5 bases, with 14 bases between the two germline ends. This CDR3 contains 13 residues. The CDR3 here is CSARRDRNNEQFF. Here the CDR3 DNA reads TGCAGTGCGAGGAGGGACAGAAACAATGAGCAGTTCTTC.

In the case of this clonotype: A junction end diverges from the germline sequence, so it may reflect a read error. The rearrangement links TRBV20-1 to TRBJ2-5; maybe TRBD2 (5 bases). CDR1 and CDR2 (germline): DFQATT, SNEGSKA (reference sequence). The CDR3 length is 14 residues. Here the CDR3 reads CSARAVPGGETQYF. For the CDR3, the DNA is TGCAGTGCCAGAGCTGTTCCTGGCGGGGAGACCCAGTACTTC.

Of note for this clonotype: Possible read error: a much larger clone is one base away. The CDR3: CSARGAGGSGNEQFF. As DNA, the CDR3 is TGCAGTGCTAGAGGAGCCGGCGGGAGTGGTAATGAGCAGTTCTTC. The chain combines TRBV20-1 with TRBJ2-1; TRBD2 agrees at 7 bases. The CDR3 length is 15 residues. V was clipped by 1 base and J by 7 bases; unmatched bases: 10. Per germline, CDR1 DFQATT and CDR2 SNEGSKA (reference sequence).

In its sample, this clonotype was seen many times. The rearrangement links TRBV11-2 to TRBJ1-1; no definite D call. The CDR3 extends over 15 amino acids. The ends were cut back, 1 base at V and 0 bases at J, with 9 bases in the middle. The germline V gene has CDR1 SGHAT and CDR2 FQNNGV. The CDR3 protein is CASSLGQVMNTEAFF. Here the CDR3 DNA reads TGTGCCAGCAGCTTAGGTCAAGTGATGAACACTGAAGCTTTCTTT.

This clonotype was detected a few times. The rearrangement links TRBV19 to TRBJ1-5; 7 positions agree with TRBD1. The CDR3 is 17 amino acids. J lost 1 base, V lost 3 bases, and 9 bases had no gene match. Germline V gives CDR1 LNHDA, CDR2 SQIVND (reference sequence). CDR3 sequence reads: CASSIRDRTRSNQPQHF. CDR3 sequence (DNA): TGTGCCAGTAGTATCCGGGACAGAACCCGGAGCAATCAGCCCCAGCATTTT.

This clonotype was seen at least ten times. This sequence joins TRBV12-3 or TRBV12-4 and TRBJ2-7, with D tentatively TRBD1 (5 bases). The CDR3 extends over 19 amino acids. V was cut by 2 bases and J by 3 bases, with 26 bases left in between. CDR3 sequence: CASSLYRFSTSDKNYEQYF. CDR3 DNA: TGTGCCAGCAGTTTATATCGGTTTAGTACCTCGGACAAGAACTACGAGCAGTACTTC.

The chain carries TRBV20-1 and TRBJ1-2; D may be TRBD1 (5 bases). The CDR3 totals 14 residues. Germline V gives CDR1 DFQATT, CDR2 SNEGSKA (reference sequence). Trimming shortened V by 1 base and J by 6 bases, and 15 bases separated the two germline ends. Written as DNA, the CDR3 is TGCAGTGCTAGAGGGGGGAGTGATGGGGATGGCTACACCTTC. Translated: CSARGGSDGDGYTF.

This clonotype showed up just a few times. The gene calls are TRBV27 and TRBJ1-5; no clear D gene. Between the trimmed V and J ends, which lost 3 bases and 6 bases, there was a span of 9 bases. The CDR3 is 13 amino acids. The germline gives CDR1 MNHEY, CDR2 SMNVEV (reference sequence). For the CDR3, the DNA is TGTGCCAGCAGTTTGTCCTTTTCTCAGCCCCAGCATTTT. Its translation: CASSLSFSQPQHF.

Notes on this clonotype: This may be a read error: a much more frequent sequence differs by one nucleotide. The V call is TRBV7-2, the J call TRBJ2-5; D is unresolved. This CDR3 region has 14 residues. Germline CDR1 SGHTA, CDR2 FQGNSA. Trimming removed 3 bases from V and 0 bases from J, with 8 bases in between. The CDR3 DNA reads as TGTGCCAGCAGCTTTAGCAGTAACCAAGAGACCCAGTACTTC. Amino acids: CASSFSSNQETQYF. Full variable domain (remainder filled in from reference TRBV7-2 and TRBJ2-5): GAGVSQSPSNKVTEKGKDVELRCDPISGHTALYWYRQSLGQGLEFLIYFQGNSAPDKSGLPSDRFSAERTGGSVSTLTIQRTQQEDSAVYLCASSFSSNQETQYFGPGTRLLVL.

This clonotype was seen repeatedly, ten times or more. In DNA, the CDR3 is TGTGCCAGCAGCTCCGGACAGGGATCGGATACGCAGTATTTT. Its protein is CASSSGQGSDTQYF. V usage is TRBV11-3 and J usage is TRBJ2-3; 8 bases map to TRBD1. After removal of 4 bases from V and 6 bases from J, the junction contained 6 bases not matched to a gene. The germline CDR1 and CDR2 sequences are SGHNT and YENEEA. The length of the CDR3 is 14 residues.

This clonotype showed up many times. The chain employs TRBV5-1 and TRBJ2-3, with D perhaps TRBD1 (8 bases). Germline loops: CDR1 SGHRS, CDR2 YFSETQ. V lost 7 bases to trimming and J lost 9 bases, with 21 bases between them. The CDR3 length is 14 residues. Written as DNA, the CDR3 is TGCGCCAGCCACGGACAGGGAGGGGTGAGGACGCAGTATTTT. This translates into CASHGQGGVRTQYF.

This clonotype was observed a single time. The chain links TRBV5-1 to TRBJ2-5, with 7 bases matching TRBD1. The CDR3 is 14 residues long. The V and J ends lost 3 bases and 4 bases, in that order; junction bases with no gene match: 6. CDR1 is SGHRS, CDR2 YFSETQ, per germline. The CDR3 nucleotides are TGCGCCAGCAGCTGGGGGACAGACCCAGAGACCCAGTACTTC. Translation: CASSWGTDPETQYF.

The chain is built from TRBV20-1 and TRBJ2-7; 12 bases are shared with TRBD2. CDR1 DFQATT and CDR2 SNEGSKA come from the germline V gene (reference sequence). This CDR3 is 16 amino acids long. Trimming at V came to 3 bases and at J to 9 bases, leaving 15 bases not matched to a gene. CDR3 protein: CSASTGTSGHSGVQYF. The CDR3 bases are TGCAGTGCTAGCACCGGGACTAGCGGGCACTCGGGGGTGCAGTACTTC.

The sample holds many counts of this clonotype. V gene TRBV5-1 combines with J gene TRBJ2-1; unclear D gene. This CDR3 spans 16 amino acids. CDR1 is SGHRS, CDR2 YFSETQ, per germline. Trimming removed 4 bases from V and 1 base from J, with 15 bases in between. The CDR3 nucleotides read TGCGCCAGCAGCCCAACCTCGGTTGGGTCCTACAATGAGCAGTTCTTC. This gives the protein CASSPTSVGSYNEQFF.

This clonotype came up many times. The chain links TRBV6-2 or TRBV6-3 to TRBJ2-7, with 8 bases fitting TRBD2. In germline, CDR1 is MNHEY, CDR2 SVGEGT. The CDR3 consists of 15 residues. Trimming took 5 bases from V and 0 from J; bases not matched to a gene: 6. The CDR3 sequence: CASSTPGLGSYEQYF. The CDR3 region has the DNA TGTGCCAGCAGTACCCCGGGACTAGGCTCCTACGAGCAGTACTTC.